Presented here are 10 T cell receptor beta chains from one specimen sequenced in a study of radiotherapy plus CTLA-4 blockade in lung cancer. Libraries were prepared by immunoSEQ multiplex PCR; TCRdb keeps only in-frame clonotypes and omits some of them. The table includes about 93,000 clones, 88% detected once. The specimen was peripheral blood, collected from a patient treated with radiotherapy plus ipilimumab. Receptor source: a human donor with non-small cell lung cancer that progressed on radiotherapy plus ipilimumab.

The chain uses TRBV6-1 and TRBJ1-1; tentatively, D is TRBD1 (6 bases). This CDR3 has 13 amino acids. The germline CDR1 and CDR2 sequences are MNHNS and SASEGT. Trimming cost V 4 bases and J 6 bases, with 12 bases left between them. Here the CDR3 DNA reads TGTGCCAGCAGTGGGCAGGGGTTCTCTGAAGCTTTCTTT. It specifies CASSGQGFSEAFF.

The chain joins TRBV5-5 to TRBJ2-7; the match to TRBD2 covers 7 bases. J gave up 3 bases and V 4 bases, and 7 bases lay outside the gene matches. The CDR3 runs to 14 residues. Germline loops: CDR1 SGHKS, CDR2 YYEKEE (reference sequence). The CDR3 here is CASSPGTKYYEQYF. In nucleotides, the CDR3 is TGTGCCAGCAGCCCCGGGACTAAGTACTACGAGCAGTACTTC.

The chain is built from TRBV4-1 and TRBJ2-2; maybe TRBD2 (6 bases). The V end was cut by 1 base, the J end by 5 bases, with 20 bases between. Germline values: CDR1 MGHRA, CDR2 YSYEKL. The CDR3 is 18 amino acids. The CDR3 loop is CASSQVLLSGEQTGELFF. As DNA, the CDR3 is TGCGCCAGCAGCCAAGTACTACTTTCGGGGGAGCAGACCGGGGAGCTGTTTTTT.

The chain has TRBV2 and TRBJ2-7; D is ambiguous. The CDR3 extends over 12 amino acids. V was pared by 6 bases and J by 3 bases, with 9 bases between. Germline assignment: CDR1 SNHLY and CDR2 FYNNEI. CDR3 residues: CASRGLGYEQYF. The CDR3 DNA sequence: TGTGCCAGCAGAGGGTTGGGCTACGAGCAGTACTTC.

This chain joins TRBV29-1 and TRBJ2-2; TRBD2 matches at 11 bases. V was clipped by 2 bases and J by 3 bases; unmatched bases: 5. CDR3 length: 16 residues. The germline gives CDR1 SQVTM, CDR2 ANQGSEA. CDR3 protein: CSVETLLAGDTGELFF. The CDR3 region has the DNA TGCAGCGTTGAAACCTTACTAGCGGGAGACACCGGGGAGCTGTTTTTT.

The rearrangement uses TRBV5-1 and TRBJ2-1; D ambiguous. Trimming pared 0 bases from V and 5 bases from J, leaving 6 bases between. The V gene's germline CDR1 is SGHRS and CDR2 YFSETQ. This CDR3 region has 13 residues. The CDR3 nucleotides read TGCGCCAGCAGCTTGGCCTCGGACAATGAGCAGTTCTTC. This codes for CASSLASDNEQFF.

The CDR3 protein is CASSPPAGVHEQYF. As DNA, the CDR3 is TGTGCCAGCTCACCACCAGCGGGAGTCCACGAGCAGTACTTC. The J gene is TRBJ2-7, the V gene TRBV18; 8 nucleotides agree with TRBD2. V lost 0 bases and J lost 5; bases outside the gene matches: 3. The CDR3 has 14 amino acids. Per germline, CDR1 KGHSH and CDR2 LQKENI.

The chain couples TRBV1 to TRBJ2-7; TRBD2 is taken as the D call from the table, unchecked against the DNA. TRBV1 is listed as a pseudogene. This CDR3 region has 18 residues. This chain's CDR3 is CTSSQDDRGVAGEEEQYF. The CDR3 coding sequence is TGCACCAGCAGCCAAGATGACCGGGGGGTAGCGGGAGAGGAGGAGCAGTACTTC.

The rearrangement links TRBV4-1 to TRBJ1-1, with a tentative D call TRBD1 (5 bases). The germline V and J ends were trimmed by 0 bases and 4 bases, with 12 bases remaining between them. The CDR3 spans 15 residues. CDR1 MGHRA and CDR2 YSYEKL come from the germline V gene. The CDR3 DNA reads TGCGCCAGCAGCCAAGAAGGGGTTATGGTCACTGAAGCTTTCTTT. Its translation is CASSQEGVMVTEAFF.

CDR3 region: CASGLSSGNTIYF. The DNA for the CDR3 is TGTGCTAGTGGTCTGAGCTCTGGAAACACCATATATTTT. V and J are TRBV12-5 and TRBJ1-3; the D is unclear. This CDR3 comprises 13 residues. V lost 5 bases and J lost 0, with 5 bases in between. CDR1 LGHNT and CDR2 FRNRAP come from the germline V gene. Looking up the rest from reference TRBV12-5 and TRBJ1-3 gives the full variable domain: DARVTQTPRHKVTEMGQEVTMRCQPILGHNTVFWYRQTMMQGLELLAYFRNRAPLDDSGMPKDRFSAEMPDATLATLKIQPSEPRDSAVYFCASGLSSGNTIYFGEGSWLTVV.